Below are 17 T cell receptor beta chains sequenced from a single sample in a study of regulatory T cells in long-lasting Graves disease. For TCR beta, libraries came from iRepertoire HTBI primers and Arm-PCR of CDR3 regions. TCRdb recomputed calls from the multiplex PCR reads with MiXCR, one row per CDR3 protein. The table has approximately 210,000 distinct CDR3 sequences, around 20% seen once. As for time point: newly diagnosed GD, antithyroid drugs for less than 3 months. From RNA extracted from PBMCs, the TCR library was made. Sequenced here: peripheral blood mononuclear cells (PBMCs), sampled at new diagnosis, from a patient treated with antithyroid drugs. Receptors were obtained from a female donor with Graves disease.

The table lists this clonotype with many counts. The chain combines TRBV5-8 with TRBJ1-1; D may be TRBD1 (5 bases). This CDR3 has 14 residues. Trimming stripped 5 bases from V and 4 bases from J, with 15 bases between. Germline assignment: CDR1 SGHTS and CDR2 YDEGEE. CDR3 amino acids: CASRRSGGGTEAFF. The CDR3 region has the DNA TGTGCCAGCAGGAGGTCGGGGGGGGGCACTGAAGCTTTCTTT.

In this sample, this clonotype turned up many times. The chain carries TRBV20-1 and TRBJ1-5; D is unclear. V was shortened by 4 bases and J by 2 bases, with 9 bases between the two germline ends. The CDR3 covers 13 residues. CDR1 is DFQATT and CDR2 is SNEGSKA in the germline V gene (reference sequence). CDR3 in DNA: TGCAGTGCTAAAGGGTGGGGCAATCAGCCCCAGCATTTT. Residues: CSAKGWGNQPQHF.

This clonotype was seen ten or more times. CDR3 region: CATSAGEAEAFF. The CDR3 region has the DNA TGTGCCACCAGTGCTGGCGAGGCCGAAGCTTTCTTT. V gene TRBV24-1 combines with J gene TRBJ1-1; unclear D gene. The CDR3 loop spans 12 amino acids. The germline V gene has CDR1 KGHDR and CDR2 SFDVKD. Trimming stripped 5 bases from V and 8 bases from J, with 11 bases between.

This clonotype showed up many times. As DNA, the CDR3 is TGTGCCAGCAGTTACTCGAAGCTACCCTCCTACGAGCAGTACTTC. Its protein product is CASSYSKLPSYEQYF. The chain combines TRBV6-5 with TRBJ2-7; D gene unclear. V was cut by 0 bases and J by 0 bases, with 9 bases left in between. The CDR3 runs 15 residues. Germline CDR1 and CDR2: MNHEY and SVGAGI.

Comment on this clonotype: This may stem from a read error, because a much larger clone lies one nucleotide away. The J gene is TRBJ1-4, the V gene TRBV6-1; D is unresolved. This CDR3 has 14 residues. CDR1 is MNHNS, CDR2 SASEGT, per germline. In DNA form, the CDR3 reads TGTGCCACATCACTCTCTGCAACTAATGAAAAACTGTCTTTT. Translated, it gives CATSLSATNEKLSF.

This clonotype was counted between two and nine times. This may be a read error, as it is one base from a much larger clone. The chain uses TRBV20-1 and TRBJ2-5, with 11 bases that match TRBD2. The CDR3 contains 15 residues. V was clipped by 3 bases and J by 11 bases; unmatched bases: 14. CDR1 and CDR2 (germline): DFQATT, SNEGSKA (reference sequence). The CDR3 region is CSARAGTSGYNEQYF. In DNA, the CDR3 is TGCAGTGCTAGGGCTGGGACTAGCGGTTACAATGAGCAGTACTTC.

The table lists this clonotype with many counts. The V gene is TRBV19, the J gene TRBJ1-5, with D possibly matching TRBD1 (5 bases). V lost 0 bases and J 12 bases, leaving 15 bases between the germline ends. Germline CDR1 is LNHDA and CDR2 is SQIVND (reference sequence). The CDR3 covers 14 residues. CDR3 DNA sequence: TGTGCCAGTAGTATAGAGGGACGGGCTGGGGTCCAGCATTTT. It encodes CASSIEGRAGVQHF.

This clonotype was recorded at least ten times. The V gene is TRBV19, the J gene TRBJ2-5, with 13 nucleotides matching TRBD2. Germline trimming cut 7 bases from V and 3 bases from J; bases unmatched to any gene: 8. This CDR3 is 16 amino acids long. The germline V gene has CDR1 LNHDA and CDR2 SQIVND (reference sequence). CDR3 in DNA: TGTGCCAGTAATGGAAGGACTAGCGGGAGCAAAGAGACCCAGTACTTC. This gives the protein CASNGRTSGSKETQYF.

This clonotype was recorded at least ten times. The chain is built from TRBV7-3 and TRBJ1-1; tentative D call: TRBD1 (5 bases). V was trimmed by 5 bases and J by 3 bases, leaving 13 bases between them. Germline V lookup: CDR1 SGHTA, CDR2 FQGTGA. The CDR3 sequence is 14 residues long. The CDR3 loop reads CASSTTGGDTEAFF. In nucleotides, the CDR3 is TGTGCCAGCAGCACTACGGGGGGAGACACTGAAGCTTTCTTT.

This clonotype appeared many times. The CDR3 loop reads CSVGPGLRKTEAFF. CDR3 nucleotide sequence: TGCAGCGTGGGACCAGGACTGCGGAAGACTGAAGCTTTCTTT. The J gene is TRBJ1-1, the V gene TRBV29-1, with D perhaps matching TRBD1 (5 bases). Per germline, CDR1 SQVTM and CDR2 ANQGSEA. The CDR3 is made up of 14 amino acids. V was cut by 6 bases and J by 5 bases, with 19 bases left in between.

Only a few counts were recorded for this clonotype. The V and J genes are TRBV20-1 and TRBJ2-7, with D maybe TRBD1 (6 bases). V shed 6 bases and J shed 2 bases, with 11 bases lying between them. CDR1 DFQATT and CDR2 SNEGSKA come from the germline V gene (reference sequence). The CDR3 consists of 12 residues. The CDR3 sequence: CSAGGQTYEQYF. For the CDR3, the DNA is TGCAGTGCAGGAGGACAGACCTACGAGCAGTACTTC.

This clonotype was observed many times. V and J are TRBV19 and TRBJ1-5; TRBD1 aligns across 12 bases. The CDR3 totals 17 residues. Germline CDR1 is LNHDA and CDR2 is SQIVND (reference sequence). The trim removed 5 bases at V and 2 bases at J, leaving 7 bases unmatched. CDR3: CASSGGQGAFGNQPQHF. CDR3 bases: TGTGCCAGTAGTGGGGGACAGGGGGCCTTTGGCAATCAGCCCCAGCATTTT.

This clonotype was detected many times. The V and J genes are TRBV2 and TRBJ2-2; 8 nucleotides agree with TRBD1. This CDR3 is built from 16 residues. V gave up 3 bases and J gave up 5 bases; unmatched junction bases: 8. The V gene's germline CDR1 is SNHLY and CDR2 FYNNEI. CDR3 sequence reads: CASSDSRTGWTGELFF. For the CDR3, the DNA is TGTGCCAGCAGTGATTCAAGGACAGGGTGGACCGGGGAGCTGTTTTTT.

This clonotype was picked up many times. As DNA, the CDR3 is TGTGCCAGCAGCCAAGTAACCGGGACAGGGGTGCACACTGAAGCTTTCTTT. Amino acid sequence: CASSQVTGTGVHTEAFF. The V call is TRBV3-1, the J call TRBJ1-1, with TRBD1 matching over 10 bases. The germline gives CDR1 LGHDT, CDR2 YNNKEL (reference sequence). J gave up 3 bases and V 1 base, and 8 bases lay outside the gene matches. The CDR3 has 17 amino acids.

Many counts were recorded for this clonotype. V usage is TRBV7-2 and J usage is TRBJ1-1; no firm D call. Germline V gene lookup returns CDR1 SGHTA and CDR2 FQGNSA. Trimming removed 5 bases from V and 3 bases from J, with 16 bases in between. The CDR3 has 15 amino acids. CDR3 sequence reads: CASSRPQSLHTEAFF. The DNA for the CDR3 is TGTGCCAGCAGCCGCCCACAATCTTTGCACACTGAAGCTTTCTTT.

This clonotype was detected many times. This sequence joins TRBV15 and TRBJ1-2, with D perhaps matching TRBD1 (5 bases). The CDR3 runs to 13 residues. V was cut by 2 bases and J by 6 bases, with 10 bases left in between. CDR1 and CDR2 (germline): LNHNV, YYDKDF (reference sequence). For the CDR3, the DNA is TGTGCCACCAGCAGACAGGCGGGGGATGGCTACACCTTC. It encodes CATSRQAGDGYTF.

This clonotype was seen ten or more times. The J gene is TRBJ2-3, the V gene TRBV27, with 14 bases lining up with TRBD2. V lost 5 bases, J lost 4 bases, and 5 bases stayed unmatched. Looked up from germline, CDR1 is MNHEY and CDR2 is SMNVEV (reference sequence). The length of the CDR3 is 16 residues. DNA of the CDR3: TGTGCCAGCAGTCCTGGGACTAGCGGGAGTTCAGATACGCAGTATTTT. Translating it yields CASSPGTSGSSDTQYF.